This entry is about one TCR beta chain. Its antigen is unidentified. Sequencing was performed with immunoSEQ multiplex PCR; in TCRdb, only in-frame clones are kept and a portion is missing. Of 100,000 to 150,000 clones listed, around 96% are singletons. J gave up 1 base and V 5 bases, and 4 bases lay outside the gene matches. Germline CDR1 reads SGHTA; CDR2 reads FQGNSA. The CDR3 length is 14 residues. The source of the sample is a study of cytomegalovirus exposure and HLA in healthy donors. Study-level results: First-cohort TCR clusters were later found to tend to co-occur in the 120 or so validation repertoires.

Input material: PBMCs. The receptor was derived from a man in his late teens or twenties in good health and CMV-seronegative. The V gene is TRBV7-2, the J gene TRBJ2-5; 7 bases are shared with TRBD2. The CDR3 spells CASSPLATQETQYF. CDR3 DNA: TGTGCCAGCAGCCCACTAGCGACCCAAGAGACCCAGTACTTC.